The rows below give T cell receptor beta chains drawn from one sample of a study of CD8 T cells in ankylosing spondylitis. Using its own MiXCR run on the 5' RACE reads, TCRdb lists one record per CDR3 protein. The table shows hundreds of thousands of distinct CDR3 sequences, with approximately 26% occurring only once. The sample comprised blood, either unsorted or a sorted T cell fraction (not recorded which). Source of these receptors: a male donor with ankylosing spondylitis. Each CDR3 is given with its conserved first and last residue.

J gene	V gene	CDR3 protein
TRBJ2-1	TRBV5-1	CASSTSGNEQFF
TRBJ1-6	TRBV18	CASSPPPQGAGNSPLHF
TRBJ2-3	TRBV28	CASSSGPRGTQYF
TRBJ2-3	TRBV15	CATSRGSSTDTQYF
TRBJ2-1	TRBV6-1	CASSVGLGLNEQFF
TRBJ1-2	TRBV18	CASSPPQGGSYGYTF
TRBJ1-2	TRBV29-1	CSVVRGANYGYTF
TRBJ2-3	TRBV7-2	CANLGLAGGDTQYF
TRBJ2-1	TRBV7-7	CASSPSRTVYNEQFF
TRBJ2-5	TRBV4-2	CASSQVAGAETQYF
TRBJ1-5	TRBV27	CASSLLTGLNQPQHF
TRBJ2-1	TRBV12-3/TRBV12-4	CASSFGEVGRQFF
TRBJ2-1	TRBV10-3	CAISRQTGSYNEQFF
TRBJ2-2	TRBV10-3	CAISATALAENTGELFF
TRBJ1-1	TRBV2	CASRGDRRNTEAFF
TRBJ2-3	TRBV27	CASRSRAGVATGGKGTQYF
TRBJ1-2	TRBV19	CASSMTPGRYGYTF
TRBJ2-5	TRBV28	CASSSPGTTSRETQYF
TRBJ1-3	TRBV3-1	CASSQDWGPGNTIYF
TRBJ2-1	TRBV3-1	CASSQVARGLAANEQFF
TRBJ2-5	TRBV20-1	CSAHRGGEETQYF
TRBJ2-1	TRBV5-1	CASSLASAAYNEQFF
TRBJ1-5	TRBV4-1	CASSQAGLSNQPQHF
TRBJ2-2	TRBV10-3	CATRTENTGELFF
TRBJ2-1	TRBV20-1	CSARTSGSLTEQFF
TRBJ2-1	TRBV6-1	CASSPRDRDGNEQFF
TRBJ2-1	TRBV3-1	CASSRGLAGFSYNEQFF
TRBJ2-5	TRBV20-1	CSASNPGRPYQETQYF
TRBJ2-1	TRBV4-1	CASSHQGTDEQFF
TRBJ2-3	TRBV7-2	CASSPGQGARMGTQYF
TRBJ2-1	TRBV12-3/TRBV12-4	CASSLAGILGNEQFF
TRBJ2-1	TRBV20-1	CSARALAGSYNEQFF
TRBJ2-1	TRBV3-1	CASSQGNWEQFF
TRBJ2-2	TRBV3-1	CASSPTSGSLAGELFF
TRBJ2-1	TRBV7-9	CASSLELEQFF
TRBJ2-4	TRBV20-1	CSARELAGGAKNIQYF
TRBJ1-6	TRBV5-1	CASSHDSGNSPLHF
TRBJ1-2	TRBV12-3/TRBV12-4	CASSRVLAGQGARGYTF
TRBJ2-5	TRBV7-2	CASSLGLSPYRETQYF
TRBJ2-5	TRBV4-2	CASSQGTAVTAGDETQYF
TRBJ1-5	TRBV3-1	CASSLSDRGANQPQHF
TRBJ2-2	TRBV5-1	CASSAVPTGELFF
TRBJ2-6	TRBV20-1	CSAPIEEPSGANVLTF
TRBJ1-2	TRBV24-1	CATSDTGPQWNGYTF
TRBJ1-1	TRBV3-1	CASSQVGGVRGTEAFF
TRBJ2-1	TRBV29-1	CSVELHGDNEQFF
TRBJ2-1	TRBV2	CASSEAAGLYNEQFF
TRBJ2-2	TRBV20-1	CSAKIRGNTGELFF
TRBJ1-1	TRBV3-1	CASSRGQGGVTEAFF
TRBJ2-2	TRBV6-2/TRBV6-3	CASEDFQGAAAGELFF
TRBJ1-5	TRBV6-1	CASTFDRGRGNQPQHF
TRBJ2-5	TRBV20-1	CSARATLRGRPQETQYF
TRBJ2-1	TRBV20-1	CSAAHLSRRFPNEQFF
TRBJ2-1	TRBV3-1	CASSQAGANNEQFF
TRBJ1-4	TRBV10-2	CASSENQGSEKLFF
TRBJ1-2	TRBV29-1	CSAGQNYGYTF
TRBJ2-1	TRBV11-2	CASSRYWTSGNYNEQFF
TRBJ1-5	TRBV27	CASSLPDRGYQPQHF